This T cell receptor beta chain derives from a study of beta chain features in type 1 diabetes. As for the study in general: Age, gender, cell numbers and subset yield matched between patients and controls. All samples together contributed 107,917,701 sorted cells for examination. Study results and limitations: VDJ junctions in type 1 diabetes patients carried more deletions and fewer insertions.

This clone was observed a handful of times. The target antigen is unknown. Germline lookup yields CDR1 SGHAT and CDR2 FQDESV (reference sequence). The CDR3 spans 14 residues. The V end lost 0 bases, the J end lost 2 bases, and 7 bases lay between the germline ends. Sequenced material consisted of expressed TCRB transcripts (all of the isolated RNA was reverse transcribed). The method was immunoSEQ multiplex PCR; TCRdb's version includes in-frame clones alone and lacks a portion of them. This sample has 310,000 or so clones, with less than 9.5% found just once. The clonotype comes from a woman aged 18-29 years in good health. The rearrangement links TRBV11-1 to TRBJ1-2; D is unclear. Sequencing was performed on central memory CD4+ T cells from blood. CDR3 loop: CASSLALGNYGYTF. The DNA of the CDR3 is TGTGCCAGCAGCTTAGCACTGGGGAACTATGGCTACACCTTC.